Many counts were recorded for the clone carrying this T cell receptor beta chain. This specimen belongs to a study of T cell repertoires in cytomegalovirus infection. V dropped 4 bases and J dropped 3; count of bases not matched to a gene: 10. The CDR3 sequence is 17 residues long. The germline CDR1 and CDR2 sequences are SGHTA and FQGNSA. TCRdb called the reads again in MiXCR, with one record for every CDR3 protein. Among 150,000 to 200,000 distinct CDR3 sequences listed, roughly 9% were seen once. The chain combines TRBV7-2 with TRBJ2-3, with TRBD2 identical over 10 bases. The source of this sequence is a human donor in good health (CMV status not recorded). Some clones in this sample may be carry-over from other donors' samples. The sample consisted of PBMCs. CDR3 loop: CASSSRTSGAGTDTQYF. CDR3 in DNA: TGTGCCAGCAGCTCCCGGACTAGCGGAGCCGGTACAGATACGCAGTATTTT.